Listed here are 22 T cell receptor beta chains from one sample, sequenced in a study of Graves' ophthalmopathy and Graves' hyperthyroidism. TCR beta CDR3 regions were amplified from RNA transcripts. HTBI-primed RT-PCR formed the first round, and a multiplex PCR formed the second. TCRdb processed the multiplex PCR reads anew with MiXCR; each CDR3 protein has one entry. This sample has about 700,000 distinct CDR3 sequences; over 40% occur once, and the top ten carry 2.5% to 3.5%. The sample consisted of peripheral blood. The receptors originated from an adult man with Graves' ophthalmopathy.

This clonotype occurred many times. J is TRBJ2-7 and V is TRBV7-6; unclear D gene. Per the germline V gene, CDR1 is SGHVS and CDR2 is FNYEAQ. Trimming removed 0 bases at V and 2 bases at J, with 11 bases between. The CDR3 consists of 15 residues. CDR3 residues: CASSLALAGPYEQYF. For the CDR3, the DNA is TGTGCCAGCAGCTTAGCGCTGGCAGGCCCCTACGAGCAGTACTTC. The complete variable domain, with remaining parts taken from reference TRBV7-6 and TRBJ2-7, reads GAGVSQSPRYKVTKRGQDVALRCDPISGHVSLYWYRQALGQGPEFLTYFNYEAQQDKSGLPNDRFSAERPEGSISTLTIQRTEQRDSAMYRCASSLALAGPYEQYFGPGTRLTVT.

The chain uses TRBV29-1 and TRBJ2-1, with 8 bases lining up with TRBD2. CDR1 SQVTM and CDR2 ANQGSEA come from the germline V gene. Trimming removed 2 bases from V and 8 bases from J; junction bases left unmatched: 5. The CDR3 has 13 amino acids. The CDR3 reads CSVESGGMDEQFF. The CDR3 region has the DNA TGCAGCGTTGAATCGGGGGGGATGGATGAGCAGTTCTTC.

A few counts support this clonotype. V and J are TRBV27 and TRBJ2-5; 7 bases fit TRBD2. Germline lookup yields CDR1 MNHEY and CDR2 SMNVEV (reference sequence). The J segment lost 5 bases and the V segment lost 6 bases, leaving 12 bases of the junction unmatched. The CDR3 has 15 residues. The CDR3 DNA reads as TGTGCCAGCAGGAAGGTGGTGGGGGGGTTGGAGACCCAGTACTTC. It encodes CASRKVVGGLETQYF.

The sample holds a few counts of this clonotype. The genes are TRBV2 and TRBJ1-1, with TRBD1 as a possible D gene (6 bases). Trimming removed 2 bases at V and 8 bases at J, with 12 bases between. CDR1 and CDR2 from the germline V gene are SNHLY and FYNNEI. The CDR3 consists of 13 residues. The CDR3 nucleotides read TGTGCCAGCAGTGAATTTGTTAGGGGGGAAGCTTTCTTT. Translated: CASSEFVRGEAFF.

This clonotype has at least ten counts. V and J are TRBV5-5 and TRBJ2-7; D ambiguous. Germline V gene data show CDR1 as SGHKS and CDR2 as YYEKEE (reference sequence). The CDR3 extends over 12 amino acids. Trimming cost V 1 base and J 1 base, with 3 bases left between them. The CDR3 here is CASSLWSYEQYF. The CDR3 DNA follows: TGTGCCAGCAGCTTGTGGTCCTACGAGCAGTACTTC.

This clonotype appeared a few times. The chain employs TRBV12-3 or TRBV12-4 and TRBJ1-2; the D gene is possibly TRBD1 (5 bases). The CDR3 is 14 residues long. V was shortened by 6 bases and J by 4 bases, with 15 bases between the two germline ends. CDR3 protein: CASSRTGELYGYTF. For the CDR3, the DNA is TGTGCCAGCAGCCGGACGGGGGAGCTCTATGGCTACACCTTC.

Comments on this clonotype: The junction shows a germline mismatch at one end, possibly a read error. The CDR3 coding sequence is TGTGCCAGCAGCTTAGGCGCCAGGGGGCGATGGGCTTTC. Amino acids: CASSLGARGRWAF. The chain recombines TRBV7-2 with TRBJ2-6; 8 bases align to TRBD1. There are 13 residues in the CDR3. The germline gives CDR1 SGHTA, CDR2 FQGNSA.

The CDR3 DNA follows: TGCGCCAGCAGCCAAGAGTCAAACTACGAGCAGTACTTC. Amino acids: CASSQESNYEQYF. The genes are TRBV4-3 and TRBJ2-7; no reliable D call. V lost 0 bases, J lost 3 bases, and 6 bases lay in between. Per the germline V gene, CDR1 is LGHNA and CDR2 is YSLEER. There are 13 residues in the CDR3.

The CDR3, as DNA: TGTGCCAGCAAAGGACAGGGGGCCGGCTACACCTTC. It codes for CASKGQGAGYTF. The chain carries TRBV6-6 and TRBJ1-2, with 11 bases aligning to TRBD1. Germline CDR1 reads MNHNY; CDR2 reads SVGAGI (reference sequence). There are 12 residues in the CDR3. The V gene end was trimmed by 7 bases and the J gene end by 8 bases; junction bases not matched to a gene: 3.

The chain has TRBV5-6 and TRBJ2-2; no firm D call. In germline, CDR1 is SGHDT, CDR2 YYEEEE. The CDR3 is 15 amino acids. V was shortened by 1 base and J by 3 bases, with 10 bases between the two germline ends. Here the CDR3 reads CASSLLELYTGELFF. The CDR3, as DNA: TGTGCCAGCAGCTTGTTAGAACTATACACCGGGGAGCTGTTTTTT. The variable domain in full, completed from reference TRBV5-6 and TRBJ2-2, reads DAGVTQSPTHLIKTRGQQVTLRCSPKSGHDTVSWYQQALGQGPQFIFQYYEEEERQRGNFPDRFSGHQFPNYSSELNVNALLLGDSALYLCASSLLELYTGELFFGEGSRLTVL.

The chain has TRBV11-2 and TRBJ2-7; D is undetermined. The V end was cut by 2 bases, the J end by 0 bases, with 8 bases between. The CDR3 loop spans 14 amino acids. Germline values: CDR1 SGHAT, CDR2 FQNNGV. In DNA, the CDR3 is TGTGCCAGCAGCTTATATGTACTCTCCTACGAGCAGTACTTC. Encoded protein: CASSLYVLSYEQYF.

This chain connects TRBV24-1 to TRBJ1-1, with 9 nucleotides matching TRBD1. The V gene's germline CDR1 is KGHDR and CDR2 SFDVKD. Trimming took 11 bases from V and 1 from J; bases not matched to a gene: 13. This CDR3 has 16 residues. The CDR3 protein is CASSPGQGSGNTEAFF. The CDR3 nucleotides read TGTGCCAGCTCACCCGGACAGGGGTCGGGGAACACTGAAGCTTTCTTT.

The rearrangement uses TRBV4-1 and TRBJ1-6, with D unclear. Germline V gene sequence: CDR1 MGHRA, CDR2 YSYEKL. The CDR3 length is 14 residues. DNA of the CDR3: TGCGCTACTTCAAGTGAAGGTCGTTACTCACCCCTCCACTTT. Its protein is CATSSEGRYSPLHF.

A remark on this clonotype: One junction end does not reproduce the germline sequence, and a read error may be involved. The chain has TRBV7-9 and TRBJ1-5, with 7 bases matching TRBD1. Germline V CDR1 and CDR2: SEHNR, FQNEAQ (reference sequence). The CDR3 spans 15 residues. The CDR3 nucleotides are TGTGCCAGCAGCTTAGGGGACAGCCGCAACCAGCTCCAGCATTTT. This gives the protein CASSLGDSRNQLQHF. The full variable domain, with the rest looked up from reference TRBV7-9 and TRBJ1-5, is DTGVSQNPRHKITKRGQNVTFRCDPISEHNRLYWYRQTLGQGPEFLTYFQNEAQLEKSRLLSDRFSAERPKGSFSTLEIQRTEQGDSAMYLCASSLGDSRNQLQHFGDGTRLSIL.

The chain couples TRBV5-1 to TRBJ2-5; either TRBD1 or TRBD2 may fit D (5 bases each). V was clipped by 2 bases and J by 3 bases, with 11 bases between them. The CDR3 extends over 14 amino acids. Germline values: CDR1 SGHRS, CDR2 YFSETQ. The CDR3 region is CASSLRRGEETQYF. The CDR3 nucleotides read TGCGCCAGCAGCTTAAGGAGAGGGGAAGAGACCCAGTACTTC. Full variable domain (missing parts from reference TRBV5-1 and TRBJ2-5): KAGVTQTPRYLIKTRGQQVTLSCSPISGHRSVSWYQQTPGQGLQFLFEYFSETQRNKGNFPGRFSGRQFSNSRSEMNVSTLELGDSALYLCASSLRRGEETQYFGPGTRLLVL.

This clonotype was observed at least ten times. The CDR3 nucleotides are TGTGCCAGCAGTTATAGGGACAGGCCCTATTCACCCCTCCACTTT. Translation gives CASSYRDRPYSPLHF. This chain connects TRBV6-5 to TRBJ1-6, with 8 nucleotides matching TRBD1. Per the germline V gene, CDR1 is MNHEY and CDR2 is SVGAGI. The length of the CDR3 is 15 residues. V lost 3 bases, J lost 8 bases, and 6 bases stayed unmatched.

This clonotype occurred many times. This sequence joins TRBV9 and TRBJ2-7; D ambiguous. The CDR3 totals 15 residues. Germline CDR1 is SGDLS and CDR2 is YYNGEE. V lost 0 bases and J lost 2, with 12 bases in between. CDR3 amino acids: CASSVGIGDTYEQYF. In DNA form, the CDR3 reads TGTGCCAGCAGCGTAGGCATAGGAGATACCTACGAGCAGTACTTC.

This rearrangement joins TRBV15 to TRBJ1-5; no clear D gene. CDR1 and CDR2 (germline): LNHNV, YYDKDF (reference sequence). V shed 0 bases and J shed 0 bases, with 9 bases lying between them. This CDR3 spans 16 amino acids. The CDR3 DNA reads TGTGCCACCAGCAGAGATAGTGAGTATAGCAATCAGCCCCAGCATTTT. Its protein product is CATSRDSEYSNQPQHF.

The chain uses TRBV19 and TRBJ1-4; 7 positions match TRBD1. Per the germline V gene, CDR1 is LNHDA and CDR2 is SQIVND (reference sequence). V dropped 6 bases and J dropped 3; count of bases not matched to a gene: 4. The CDR3 is 14 amino acids. The CDR3 region has the DNA TGTGCCAGTAGGTCCGGGACAGCTAATGAAAAACTGTTTTTT. This gives the protein CASRSGTANEKLFF.

This sequence joins TRBV29-1 and TRBJ2-5; TRBD2 might be the D (6 bases). CDR1 SQVTM and CDR2 ANQGSEA come from the germline V gene. V was clipped by 3 bases and J by 2 bases, with 22 bases between them. The CDR3 is made up of 17 amino acids. CDR3 region: CSVDGSQGTRGQETQYF. CDR3 sequence (DNA): TGCAGCGTTGATGGAAGCCAAGGGACTCGGGGGCAAGAGACCCAGTACTTC.

A word on this clonotype: The junction shows a germline mismatch at one end, possibly a read error. The rearrangement links TRBV12-3 or TRBV12-4 to TRBJ1-5, with D tentatively TRBD1 (5 bases). The CDR3 sequence is 13 residues long. The CDR3 loop is CASSLDGGETQHF. The DNA for the CDR3 is TGTGCCAGCAGCTTAGATGGAGGGGAGACCCAGCATTTT.

The V call is TRBV19, the J call TRBJ2-3; no firm D call. The germline gives CDR1 LNHDA, CDR2 SQIVND (reference sequence). Trimming removed 10 bases from V and 7 bases from J, with 12 bases in between. The length of the CDR3 is 11 residues. The CDR3 DNA sequence: TGTGCCACCACATGGGGAAATACGCAGTATTTT. It specifies CATTWGNTQYF.